One TCR beta chain is described in this entry. Antigen unknown. CDR3 and TCR beta VDJ profiling relied on genomic DNA as the template. MiXCR, run by TCRdb on the reads, gives a single entry per CDR3 protein. The sample has about 180,000 distinct CDR3 sequences; roughly 63% are singletons. This sample stems from a study of CD8+CD57+ T cells in acquired aplastic anemia. Study results and limitations: In CD8+ cells, Simpson's diversity showed no significant difference between patients and controls.

An expansion of CD8+CD57+ cells by flow cytometry had been shown in patients chosen for sequencing. Diagnosis of severe acquired aplastic anemia applied to all patients. No therapy had been given to the patients at the time of blood sampling. CDR3 length: 20 amino acids. Germline trimming cut 4 bases from V and 2 bases from J; bases unmatched to any gene: 21. CDR1 is SGHRS and CDR2 is YFSETQ in the germline V gene. Sequencing was carried out using sorted CD4+, CD8+, or CD8+CD57+ T cells (not recorded which) from PBMCs. The source is a human donor with aplastic anemia. V usage is TRBV5-1 and J usage is TRBJ1-2; 9 nucleotides line up with TRBD1. The DNA for the CDR3 is TGCGCCAGCAGCCCCCACAGGGGGCCCGGACCGGAGACTTTGAACTATGGCTACACCTTC. Protein sequence: CASSPHRGPGPETLNYGYTF. Filled out from reference TRBV5-1 and TRBJ1-2, the complete variable domain reads KAGVTQTPRYLIKTRGQQVTLSCSPISGHRSVSWYQQTPGQGLQFLFEYFSETQRNKGNFPGRFSGRQFSNSRSEMNVSTLELGDSALYLCASSPHRGPGPETLNYGYTFGSGTRLTVV.